These 29 T cell receptor beta chains originate from one sample sequenced in a study of a mutant IDH1 vaccine in newly diagnosed glioma listed by TCRdb under 2021. The library was built by means of the immunoSEQ multiplex PCR assay. The table was pulled from immuneACCESS by TCRdb, which kept in-frame rearrangements only. Such tables lose some clones; where checked, under half of the loss comes from unresolved V genes, and the rest has no known cause. The sample yields 88,000 or so clones; 65% to 90% were counted once. The top ten constitute approximately 2.3% of the sample. These receptors have no known antigen. The intended sense of this specimen's time point label: week 23, last vaccination. Each vaccine dose was 300 ug of a 20-mer mutant IDH1 peptide in Montanide, given subcutaneously with topical imiquimod. Material: PBMCs, obtained from a glioma patient whose treatment included an IDH1 peptide vaccine. The receptors here all came from a man aged 30 to 39 with glioma. Some clones in this sample may be carry-over from other donors' samples.

The genes are TRBV10-2 and TRBJ1-2; no clear D. CDR1 and CDR2 (germline): WSHSY, SAAADI. The CDR3 length is 13 residues. The germline V and J ends were trimmed by 5 bases and 2 bases, with 9 bases remaining between them. DNA for the CDR3: TGCGCCAGCAGTCAGGCGGAGAACTATGGCTACACCTTC. Its translation is CASSQAENYGYTF.

The gene calls are TRBV27 and TRBJ2-5; 7 bases are shared with TRBD1. After removal of 5 bases from V and 11 bases from J, the junction contained 11 bases not matched to a gene. The length of the CDR3 is 13 residues. CDR1 and CDR2 (germline): MNHEY, SMNVEV (reference sequence). The CDR3: CASSPGQHGEQYF. The CDR3 nucleotides read TGTGCCAGCAGTCCGGGACAGCACGGTGAGCAGTACTTC.

V gene TRBV9 combines with J gene TRBJ1-4; D is unclear. The ends were cut back, 2 bases at V and 8 bases at J, with 19 bases in the middle. The CDR3 is 16 amino acids. Germline V gene sequence: CDR1 SGDLS, CDR2 YYNGEE. CDR3 amino acids: CASSVGLGVAKEKLFF. CDR3 nucleotides: TGTGCCAGCAGCGTCGGATTGGGAGTCGCGAAAGAAAAACTGTTTTTT.

The chain combines TRBV2 with TRBJ1-4; D is uncertain. The CDR3 length is 15 residues. Germline assignment: CDR1 SNHLY and CDR2 FYNNEI. The ends were cut back, 8 bases at V and 3 bases at J, with 16 bases in the middle. In DNA form, the CDR3 reads TGTGCCAGCCGACCCACGGGGAGGTCTAATGAAAAACTGTTTTTT. Encoded protein: CASRPTGRSNEKLFF.

The chain joins TRBV6-1 to TRBJ2-7; D remains unclear. The CDR3 covers 13 residues. V was pared by 10 bases and J by 3 bases, with 16 bases between. Germline CDR1 is MNHNS and CDR2 is SASEGT. The CDR3 protein is CATSLGAIYEQYF. Written as DNA, the CDR3 is TGTGCCACGTCCCTTGGAGCGATCTACGAGCAGTACTTC.

The chain joins TRBV21-1 to TRBJ1-5; the table's D gene call, TRBD1, was not cross checked with the DNA. TRBV21-1 is described as a pseudogene. CDR3 length equals 15 residues. The CDR3 spells CASSKRTNSNQPQHF. The CDR3 region has the DNA TGTGCCAGCAGCAAAAGGACAAATAGCAATCAGCCCCAGCATTTT.

This clone was observed a handful of times. The chain employs TRBV7-9 and TRBJ2-5, with 13 bases identical to TRBD2. The V gene's germline CDR1 is SEHNR and CDR2 FQNEAQ (reference sequence). The junction had 11 bases not matched to a gene; V was cut back by 5 bases and J by 5 bases. The CDR3 totals 17 residues. This CDR3 is CASSAGTSGTLGETQYF. The CDR3 region has the DNA TGTGCCAGCAGCGCCGGGACTAGCGGGACTCTGGGGGAGACCCAGTACTTC.

The sample holds one count of this clone. V is TRBV2 and J is TRBJ2-1, with a weak D call TRBD1 (6 bases). Germline CDR1 reads SNHLY; CDR2 reads FYNNEI. V lost 4 bases to trimming and J lost 13 bases, with 11 bases between them. The CDR3 spans 11 residues. The CDR3, as DNA: TGTGCCAGCAGTGGAGGGGGTCCTCAGTTCTTC. Residues: CASSGGGPQFF.

The rearrangement links TRBV10-3 to TRBJ2-7; 12 nucleotides match TRBD2. CDR3 length: 16 residues. Germline CDR1 reads ENHRY; CDR2 reads SYGVKD. Trimming took 2 bases from V and 3 from J; bases not matched to a gene: 5. The CDR3 region is CAISEPGLAGFYEQYF. The CDR3 region has the DNA TGTGCCATCAGTGAGCCGGGACTAGCGGGTTTCTACGAGCAGTACTTC.

The CDR3 reads CASSDLWGETQYF. The CDR3 DNA is TGCGCCAGCAGTGACCTGTGGGGGGAGACCCAGTACTTC. The chain combines TRBV10-2 with TRBJ2-5, with D perhaps being TRBD1 or TRBD2 (5 bases each). The length of the CDR3 is 13 residues. V gave up 3 bases and J gave up 5 bases, with 10 bases separating them. Per germline, CDR1 WSHSY and CDR2 SAAADI.

This clone was found a few times. This chain links TRBV5-6 with TRBJ1-6, with TRBD1 matching over 7 bases. Germline CDR1 reads SGHDT; CDR2 reads YYEEEE. The CDR3 extends over 16 amino acids. V gave up 1 base and J gave up 4 bases; unmatched junction bases: 5. CDR3 amino acids: CASSLIGTAYNSPLHF. The CDR3 nucleotides are TGTGCCAGCAGCTTGATTGGGACAGCTTATAATTCACCCCTCCACTTT.

This clone has just one count. CDR3 coding DNA: TGTGCCAGCTCACTCGCACCGACAGGGGTAAGCAATCAGCCCCAGCATTTT. It is translated as CASSLAPTGVSNQPQHF. The chain uses TRBV18 and TRBJ1-5; 8 nucleotides match TRBD1. Unmatched junction bases numbered 9, after V lost 4 bases and J lost 1 base. Germline V CDR1 and CDR2: KGHSH, LQKENI. CDR3 length: 17 amino acids. The full variable domain, with the rest looked up from reference TRBV18 and TRBJ1-5, is NAGVMQNPRHLVRRRGQEARLRCSPMKGHSHVYWYRQLPEEGLKFMVYLQKENIIDESGMPKERFSAEFPKEGPSILRIQQVVRGDSAAYFCASSLAPTGVSNQPQHFGDGTRLSIL.

The chain combines TRBV7-3 with TRBJ2-7; D tentatively reads TRBD1 or TRBD2 (5 bases each). This CDR3 comprises 14 residues. Germline assignment: CDR1 SGHTA and CDR2 FQGTGA. Trimming pared 5 bases from V and 6 bases from J, leaving 17 bases between. The CDR3 sequence: CASSAAGTTAEQYF. Here the CDR3 DNA reads TGTGCCAGCAGCGCAGCCGGGACGACCGCCGAGCAGTACTTC.

The chain couples TRBV4-3 to TRBJ1-4; D gene ambiguous. The CDR3 length is 13 residues. Trimming left V 4 bases short and J 7 bases short, with 10 bases between. Germline CDR1 and CDR2: LGHNA and YSLEER. CDR3 DNA: TGCGCCAGCAGCCCAACCCGAGTTGAAAAACTGTTTTTT. Amino acids: CASSPTRVEKLFF.

The chain joins TRBV30 to TRBJ2-7; a possible D gene is TRBD2 (5 bases). The germline gives CDR1 GTSNPN, CDR2 SVGIG (reference sequence). CDR3 size: 14 residues. V lost 3 bases, J lost 8 bases, and 20 bases lay in between. CDR3 bases: TGTGCCTGGAGAACCCCGGGATTTCTATCCAAGCAGTACTTC. This gives the protein CAWRTPGFLSKQYF.

Of note for this clone: Other DNA sequences in this sample translate to the same CDR3. V and J are TRBV19 and TRBJ1-5, with D possibly TRBD1 on 5 matching bases. V shed 3 bases and J shed 5 bases, with 14 bases lying between them. Germline loops: CDR1 LNHDA, CDR2 SQIVND (reference sequence). The CDR3 is 15 amino acids. As DNA, the CDR3 is TGTGCCAGTAGTATTCCGAGGGGCCGATATCAGCCCCAGCATTTT. It encodes CASSIPRGRYQPQHF. Looking up the rest from reference TRBV19 and TRBJ1-5 gives the full variable domain: DGGITQSPKYLFRKEGQNVTLSCEQNLNHDAMYWYRQDPGQGLRLIYYSQIVNDFQKGDIAEGYSVSREKKESFPLTVTSAQKNPTAFYLCASSIPRGRYQPQHFGDGTRLSIL.

The rearrangement joins TRBV27 to TRBJ2-7, with TRBD2 matching over 11 bases. The CDR3 sequence is 17 residues long. Germline V CDR1 and CDR2: MNHEY, SMNVEV (reference sequence). J was trimmed by 6 bases and V by 4 bases; bases with no gene match: 14. CDR3 DNA: TGTGCCAGCAGTTCCACTAGCGGGAGTGGTTGGAAAGGCGAGCAGTACTTC. Translation gives CASSSTSGSGWKGEQYF.

The chain recombines TRBV5-1 with TRBJ2-1; D is unresolved. Germline V CDR1 and CDR2: SGHRS, YFSETQ. V was shortened by 0 bases and J by 4 bases, with 5 bases between the two germline ends. There are 13 residues in the CDR3. CDR3 in DNA: TGCGCCAGCAGCTTGGCCACGTACAATGAGCAGTTCTTC. It encodes CASSLATYNEQFF.

The genes are TRBV5-6 and TRBJ2-6; 9 bases line up with TRBD2. CDR3 length: 18 residues. Unmatched junction bases numbered 5, after V lost 1 base and J lost 0 bases. Germline V gives CDR1 SGHDT, CDR2 YYEEEE. CDR3 bases: TGTGCCAGCAGCTTGATTAGCGGGGGTCCCTCTGGGGCCAACGTCCTGACTTTC. This encodes CASSLISGGPSGANVLTF.

This sequence joins TRBV30 and TRBJ2-5, with D perhaps TRBD1 (5 bases). This CDR3 is 13 amino acids long. V was pared by 5 bases and J by 4 bases, with 14 bases between. CDR1 is GTSNPN and CDR2 is SVGIG in the germline V gene (reference sequence). CDR3 sequence (DNA): TGTGCCTGGGCCAACAAGGGGCGAGAGACCCAGTACTTC. Encoded protein: CAWANKGRETQYF.

Turning to this clone: Other DNA sequences within the sample encode an identical CDR3. The genes are TRBV5-1 and TRBJ2-5, with a tentative D call TRBD2 (7 bases). The CDR3 covers 16 residues. V was clipped by 4 bases and J by 5 bases, with 21 bases between them. Germline values: CDR1 SGHRS, CDR2 YFSETQ. The CDR3 coding sequence is TGCGCCAGCAGCGGGGGCGGGGGCAAGCCGCGGGAGACCCAGTACTTC. Its protein is CASSGGGGKPRETQYF.

The chain recombines TRBV27 with TRBJ2-7; 8 bases align to TRBD2. The V gene end was trimmed by 5 bases and the J gene end by 1 base; junction bases not matched to a gene: 7. This CDR3 region has 15 residues. The germline V gene encodes CDR1 MNHEY and CDR2 SMNVEV (reference sequence). DNA for the CDR3: TGTGCCAGCAGTCCCCCGGGACTAGAGTCCTACGAGCAGTACTTC. It codes for CASSPPGLESYEQYF.

In this sample, this clone turned up once. Other DNA sequences in this specimen translate into the identical CDR3. This chain joins TRBV27 and TRBJ1-2; 8 bases are a match to TRBD1. J gave up 4 bases and V 3 bases, and 1 base lay outside the gene matches. The CDR3 has 13 amino acids. The germline V gene has CDR1 MNHEY and CDR2 SMNVEV (reference sequence). The CDR3 is CASSLTGVYGYTF. CDR3 DNA sequence: TGTGCCAGCAGTTTGACAGGGGTCTATGGCTACACCTTC.

The chain uses TRBV6-5 and TRBJ1-6, with D perhaps matching TRBD1 (5 bases). The CDR3 has 12 residues. Germline CDR1 MNHEY, CDR2 SVGAGI. Trimming pared 2 bases from V and 15 bases from J, leaving 11 bases between. The CDR3 loop is CASSYNGGLLHF. CDR3 bases: TGTGCCAGCAGTTACAACGGGGGACTCCTCCACTTT.

The V gene is TRBV6-5, the J gene TRBJ2-2; 7 nucleotides agree with TRBD1. Per germline, CDR1 MNHEY and CDR2 SVGAGI. This CDR3 comprises 14 residues. The V and J ends lost 2 bases and 7 bases, in that order; junction bases with no gene match: 4. DNA for the CDR3: TGTGCCAGCAGTTACAGGGGGCTGAACGGGGAGCTGTTTTTT. This encodes CASSYRGLNGELFF.

This chain connects TRBV5-8 to TRBJ2-7, with 8 bases matching TRBD1. V gave up 7 bases and J gave up 6 bases; unmatched junction bases: 6. Germline CDR1 reads SGHTS; CDR2 reads YDEGEE. This CDR3 comprises 12 residues. CDR3 in amino acids: CASSPGGVEQYF. CDR3 nucleotide sequence: TGTGCCAGCTCACCAGGGGGCGTCGAGCAGTACTTC.

The genes are TRBV9 and TRBJ1-2, with D hard to call. V was clipped by 4 bases and J by 5 bases, with 12 bases between them. The length of the CDR3 is 13 residues. Per the germline V gene, CDR1 is SGDLS and CDR2 is YYNGEE. The CDR3 protein is CASSPQWEYGYTF. CDR3 bases: TGTGCCAGCAGCCCCCAGTGGGAATATGGCTACACCTTC.

The V call is TRBV30, the J call TRBJ1-2, with D hard to call. The V end lost 1 base, the J end lost 4 bases, and 10 bases lay between the germline ends. Germline assignment: CDR1 GTSNPN and CDR2 SVGIG (reference sequence). CDR3 size: 13 residues. CDR3 in amino acids: CAWSERVLYGYTF. CDR3 sequence (DNA): TGTGCCTGGAGTGAGAGGGTGCTCTATGGCTACACCTTC.

J is TRBJ2-1 and V is TRBV11-3; 8 positions match TRBD2. Trimming removed 0 bases from V and 0 bases from J; junction bases left unmatched: 4. Germline V gene lookup returns CDR1 SGHNT and CDR2 YENEEA. The CDR3 is 17 residues long. The CDR3 is CASSLDRGGSSYNEQFF. The CDR3 DNA reads as TGTGCCAGCAGCTTAGATCGGGGGGGAAGCTCCTACAATGAGCAGTTCTTC.